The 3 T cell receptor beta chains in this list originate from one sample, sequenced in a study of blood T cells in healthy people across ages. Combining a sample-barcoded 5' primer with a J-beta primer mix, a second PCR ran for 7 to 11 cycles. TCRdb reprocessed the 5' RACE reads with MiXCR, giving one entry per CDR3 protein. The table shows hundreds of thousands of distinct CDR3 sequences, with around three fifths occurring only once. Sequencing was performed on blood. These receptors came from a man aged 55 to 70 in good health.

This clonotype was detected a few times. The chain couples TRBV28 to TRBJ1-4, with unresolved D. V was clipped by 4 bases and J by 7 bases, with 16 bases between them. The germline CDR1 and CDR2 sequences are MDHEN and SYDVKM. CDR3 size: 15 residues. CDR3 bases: TGTGCCAGCAGTTCCCCTCGGGGTGGAAGTGAAAAACTGTTTTTT. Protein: CASSSPRGGSEKLFF.

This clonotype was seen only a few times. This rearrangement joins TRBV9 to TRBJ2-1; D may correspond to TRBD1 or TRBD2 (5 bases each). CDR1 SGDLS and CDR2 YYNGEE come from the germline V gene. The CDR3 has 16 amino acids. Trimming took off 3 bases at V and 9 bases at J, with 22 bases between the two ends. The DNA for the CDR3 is TGTGCCAGCAGCGAAAATCCGCGTGGGGGATACGGTGAGCAGTTCTTC. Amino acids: CASSENPRGGYGEQFF.

CDR3 residues: CASSHRQGRLTDTQYF. In nucleotides, the CDR3 is TGCGCCAGCAGCCACCGACAGGGGAGATTAACGGATACGCAGTATTTT. The J gene is TRBJ2-3, the V gene TRBV4-1; 8 bases fit TRBD1. Germline V gene lookup returns CDR1 MGHRA and CDR2 YSYEKL. This CDR3 contains 16 residues. Trimming cost V 3 bases and J 6 bases; bases outside gene matches: 11.